The 20 T cell receptor beta chains in this list originate from one sample, sequenced in a study of cytomegalovirus exposure and HLA in healthy donors (dated by TCRdb to 2015 to 2018). The library was made by the immunoSEQ multiplex PCR assay. The multiplex PCR relied on a mix of 60 forward primers for TCR Vbeta segments and 13 reverse primers for TCR Jbeta segments. TCRdb obtained this table from immuneACCESS and retained in-frame rearrangements with V and J assigned. These tables miss some clones; where compared with another copy, unresolved V genes account for less than half of the shortfall, and the remainder is unexplained. Across this sample there are 100,000 or so clones, with 77% seen only once. Approximately 11% of the sample is taken by the ten largest. The material sequenced was PBMCs. These receptors were obtained from a man aged 35 to 55 in good health and CMV-seropositive.

The rearrangement links TRBV19 to TRBJ2-5; maybe TRBD1 (5 bases). The germline CDR1 and CDR2 sequences are LNHDA and SQIVND (reference sequence). The CDR3 runs 14 residues. The ends were cut back, 3 bases at V and 1 base at J, with 9 bases in the middle. The CDR3 region is CASSMGPVQETQYF. In DNA, the CDR3 is TGTGCCAGTAGTATGGGGCCAGTCCAAGAGACCCAGTACTTC.

The table lists this clone with a count of one. This chain uses TRBV4-3 with TRBJ2-7, with TRBD2 identical over 16 bases. Germline loops: CDR1 LGHNA, CDR2 YSLEER. V gave up 3 bases and J gave up 5 bases; unmatched junction bases: 10. The CDR3 consists of 18 residues. For the CDR3, the DNA is TGCGCCAGCAGCCAGTATACCGGGACTAGCGGGGGGGCCGACGAGCAGTACTTC. Protein product: CASSQYTGTSGGADEQYF.

This sequence joins TRBV5-1 and TRBJ1-1, with TRBD1 matching over 9 bases. Germline V lookup: CDR1 SGHRS, CDR2 YFSETQ. V lost 4 bases, J lost 5 bases, and 9 bases stayed unmatched. This CDR3 comprises 15 residues. This CDR3 reads CASSELGTGRTEAFF. The CDR3 DNA follows: TGCGCCAGCAGCGAGCTCGGGACAGGGAGGACTGAAGCTTTCTTT.

The chain joins TRBV2 to TRBJ1-1; a possible D gene is TRBD1 (6 bases). The CDR3 covers 17 residues. Trimming took off 2 bases at V and 0 bases at J, with 16 bases between the two ends. Per germline, CDR1 SNHLY and CDR2 FYNNEI. The CDR3: CASSERERGTVNTEAFF. For the CDR3, the DNA is TGTGCCAGCAGTGAAAGGGAGAGGGGGACGGTGAACACTGAAGCTTTCTTT.

The V call is TRBV7-2, the J call TRBJ1-1, with 12 bases that match TRBD1. Trimming cost V 4 bases and J 11 bases; bases outside gene matches: 11. This CDR3 spans 15 amino acids. Germline V CDR1 and CDR2: SGHTA, FQGNSA. Here the CDR3 DNA reads TGTGCCAGCAGCTCCGGGGGGACAGGGGGCCTGAGGGCTTTCTTT. It is translated as CASSSGGTGGLRAFF.

The chain is built from TRBV7-9 and TRBJ2-7, with D possibly being TRBD1 (5 bases). The CDR3 runs 14 residues. Per the germline V gene, CDR1 is SEHNR and CDR2 is FQNEAQ (reference sequence). Deletions cut 4 bases from V and 3 bases from J, with 13 bases between. CDR3 sequence (DNA): TGTGCCAGCAGCTCCTGGACATCGATCTACGAGCAGTACTTC. Protein: CASSSWTSIYEQYF.

This chain uses TRBV9 with TRBJ1-2, with a possible D match to TRBD1 (5 bases). The CDR3 runs 13 residues. Germline V CDR1 and CDR2: SGDLS, YYNGEE. Trimming stripped 0 bases from V and 9 bases from J, with 12 bases between. The DNA for the CDR3 is TGTGCCAGCAGCGTAGGGCAGGGTCTCCGCTACACCTTC. Its translation: CASSVGQGLRYTF.

The gene calls are TRBV5-5 and TRBJ2-7; 8 bases align to TRBD2. Germline V CDR1 and CDR2: SGHKS, YYEKEE (reference sequence). V lost 3 bases to trimming and J lost 0 bases; unmatched junction nucleotides: 5. The CDR3 sequence is 15 residues long. The CDR3 here is CASSSAGTSSYEQYF. The CDR3 DNA is TGTGCCAGCAGCTCCGCCGGGACTAGCTCCTACGAGCAGTACTTC.

The chain links TRBV5-1 to TRBJ2-2; D is perhaps TRBD2 (5 bases). V lost 4 bases, J lost 5 bases, and 6 bases lay in between. This CDR3 region has 12 residues. Germline V gene sequence: CDR1 SGHRS, CDR2 YFSETQ. CDR3 in DNA: TGCGCCAGCAGCATAGCGACCGGGGAGCTGTTTTTT. As protein: CASSIATGELFF.

This chain links TRBV10-2 with TRBJ1-1; D might be TRBD1 (5 bases). The ends were cut back, 2 bases at V and 5 bases at J, with 9 bases in the middle. This CDR3 has 13 amino acids. The germline CDR1 and CDR2 sequences are WSHSY and SAAADI. The CDR3 coding sequence is TGCGCCAGCAGTGAGGGGGCGCGAACTGAAGCTTTCTTT. The encoded protein is CASSEGARTEAFF.

The genes are TRBV9 and TRBJ2-1; no clear D. In germline, CDR1 is SGDLS, CDR2 YYNGEE. This CDR3 is built from 11 residues. Trimming pared 3 bases from V and 5 bases from J, leaving 3 bases between. CDR3 amino acids: CASSANNEQFF. In nucleotides, the CDR3 is TGTGCCAGCAGCGCAAACAATGAGCAGTTCTTC.

The chain combines TRBV2 with TRBJ2-7, with D unclear. Between the trimmed V and J ends, which lost 7 bases and 3 bases, there was a span of 7 bases. This CDR3 region has 11 residues. Germline values: CDR1 SNHLY, CDR2 FYNNEI. CDR3 loop: CASKLHYEQYF. In DNA, the CDR3 is TGTGCCAGCAAACTCCACTACGAGCAGTACTTC. The entire variable domain, with the rest obtained from reference TRBV2 and TRBJ2-7, is as follows: EPEVTQTPSHQVTQMGQEVILRCVPISNHLYFYWYRQILGQKVEFLVSFYNNEISEKSEIFDDQFSVERPDGSNFTLKIRSTKLEDSAMYFCASKLHYEQYFGPGTRLTVT.

The chain is built from TRBV25-1 and TRBJ1-6; weak D call: TRBD1 (5 bases). This CDR3 is built from 11 residues. Between the trimmed V and J ends, which lost 5 bases and 9 bases, there was a span of 5 bases. The V gene's germline CDR1 is MGHDK and CDR2 SYGVNS. In nucleotides, the CDR3 is TGTGCCAGCAGTAGGGGTTCACCCCTCCACTTT. Its translation: CASSRGSPLHF.

The chain joins TRBV5-1 to TRBJ1-2; D is perhaps TRBD1 (5 bases). This CDR3 has 14 residues. Between the trimmed V and J ends, which lost 3 bases and 5 bases, there was a span of 14 bases. Germline-derived CDR1 and CDR2 are SGHRS and YFSETQ. CDR3 coding DNA: TGCGCCAGCAGCTGGGATCAGGGTTTTTATGGCTACACCTTC. Its translation is CASSWDQGFYGYTF. Supplemented by reference TRBV5-1 and TRBJ1-2, the full variable domain reads KAGVTQTPRYLIKTRGQQVTLSCSPISGHRSVSWYQQTPGQGLQFLFEYFSETQRNKGNFPGRFSGRQFSNSRSEMNVSTLELGDSALYLCASSWDQGFYGYTFGSGTRLTVV.

This clone showed up just once. CDR3 protein: CASTPLAGGWETQYF. CDR3 bases: TGTGCCAGCACCCCGCTTGCAGGGGGGTGGGAGACCCAGTACTTC. The V gene is TRBV7-9, the J gene TRBJ2-5; D possibly corresponds to TRBD1 (7 bases). This CDR3 is built from 15 residues. Deletions cut 7 bases from V and 5 bases from J, with 20 bases between. Germline CDR1 reads SEHNR; CDR2 reads FQNEAQ (reference sequence).

The chain is built from TRBV5-4 and TRBJ2-4; 7 bases align to TRBD1. In germline, CDR1 is SGHNT, CDR2 YYREEE (reference sequence). The ends lost 1 base at V and 0 bases at J; junction bases unmatched: 7. The CDR3 sequence is 17 residues long. This chain's CDR3 is CASSLKPRGLAKNIQYF. Here the CDR3 DNA reads TGTGCCAGCAGCTTGAAGCCGAGGGGGCTAGCCAAAAACATTCAGTACTTC.

The chain joins TRBV4-1 to TRBJ2-7; the match to TRBD2 covers 12 bases. Germline V CDR1 and CDR2: MGHRA, YSYEKL. This CDR3 is 19 amino acids long. Trimming took 1 base from V and 3 from J; bases not matched to a gene: 13. The CDR3 DNA is TGCGCCAGCAGCCAAGCACTGCCTAGCGGGGGGGCCTTACTCTACGAGCAGTACTTC. Its translation is CASSQALPSGGALLYEQYF.

The V call is TRBV4-3, the J call TRBJ2-1; the D gene is possibly TRBD2 (5 bases). V was shortened by 0 bases and J by 3 bases, with 12 bases between the two germline ends. The CDR3 has 16 amino acids. CDR1 LGHNA and CDR2 YSLEER come from the germline V gene. The CDR3 nucleotides are TGCGCCAGCAGCCAAGAGGTGGAGCGGAACTACAATGAGCAGTTCTTC. The encoded protein is CASSQEVERNYNEQFF.

This clone is a singleton in its sample. CDR3 in DNA: TGTGCCAGCAGCCTCGGGGGAAGGAACAATGAGCAGTTCTTC. Translated, it gives CASSLGGRNNEQFF. The rearrangement links TRBV2 to TRBJ2-1, with D possibly matching TRBD2 (6 bases). V lost 6 bases, J lost 5 bases, and 14 bases lay in between. Looked up from germline, CDR1 is SNHLY and CDR2 is FYNNEI. The CDR3 extends over 14 amino acids.

V usage is TRBV18 and J usage is TRBJ2-3; tentatively, D is TRBD2 (5 bases). The CDR3 consists of 15 residues. The germline CDR1 and CDR2 sequences are KGHSH and LQKENI. The germline V and J ends were trimmed by 2 bases and 0 bases, with 9 bases remaining between them. CDR3 DNA: TGTGCCAGCTCACCAGGAGGCCTTAGCACAGATACGCAGTATTTT. It encodes CASSPGGLSTDTQYF.